This paragraph reports one T cell receptor beta chain. These data belong to a study of blood T cell repertoires in COVID-19. Turning to the study itself: T cells, B-cell-depleted T cells, or PBMCs supplied cDNA or gDNA.

In the authors' methods: How many nucleated cells were present was estimated from reference gene primer amplification. Clones were sequenced by immunoSEQ multiplex PCR, and TCRdb holds only the in-frame ones, with some missing. V and J calls plus clone size are reproduced from that table; the DNA served to infer D and trimming. This sample has about 280,000 clones, with over 75% found just once. CDR3 size: 16 residues. Losses at the gene ends were 0 bases for V and 2 bases for J; bases not matched to a gene: 7. Germline values: CDR1 SGHRS, CDR2 YFSETQ. The specimen sequenced was peripheral blood. The origin of this receptor is a woman aged 70-85 years with acute or convalescent COVID-19. J is TRBJ2-7 and V is TRBV5-1; 8 bases map to TRBD2. CDR3 region: CASSLDFSGVTYEQYF. The CDR3 DNA sequence: TGCGCCAGCAGCTTGGATTTTAGCGGGGTGACCTACGAGCAGTACTTC.